Listed below are T cell receptor beta chains from one sample, sequenced in a study of response to subunit inactivated influenza vaccine. From the RT-PCR reads, TCRdb called clonotypes with MiXCR, one entry per CDR3 protein. In the table there are 500,000 to 750,000 distinct CDR3 sequences, around 13% of which are singletons. The sample was PBMCs from blood, taken roughly 12 days after vaccination. The receptors were gathered from a man between 45 and 60 years old who received an inactivated influenza vaccine. Both conserved end residues are part of each CDR3. Each record gives: CDR3 length, J gene, clone size, V gene, D gene, CDR3 DNA, CDR3 protein. A D gene is named only where the DNA matches it firmly. Some rows have no size entry. The others give once, few or many, or a class for an expanded clone.

>16|TRBJ1-6|-|TRBV7-2|-
TGTGCCAGCAGCTTAGAGTATATAGGGAGCAAATCACCCCTCCACTTT
CASSLEYIGSKSPLHF
>13|TRBJ2-3|few|TRBV10-3|TRBD1
TGTGCCGCCGCGACAGGGGGCGGAGATACGCAGTATTTT
CAAATGGGDTQYF
>15|TRBJ1-5|many|TRBV12-3/TRBV12-4|TRBD1
TGTGCCAGCAGTTCGACAGGGTCTAGCAATCAGCCCCAGCATTTT
CASSSTGSSNQPQHF
>13|TRBJ1-2|few|TRBV5-6|TRBD1
TGTGCCAGCAGCCGGGACAGGTACTATGGCTACACCTTC
CASSRDRYYGYTF
>13|TRBJ1-4|-|TRBV30|-
TGTGCCTGGAGTGGGGGCCCTAATGAAAAACTGTTTTTT
CAWSGGPNEKLFF
>18|TRBJ2-1|few|TRBV12-3/TRBV12-4|TRBD2
TGTGCCAGCAGTTTGGGGCTGGGGCTAGCGGGAGTATCAAATGAGCAGTTCTTC
CASSLGLGLAGVSNEQFF
>13|TRBJ2-1|-|TRBV2|-
TGTGCCAGCAGAAGGTCCTCCGGGAATGAGCAGTTCTTC
CASRRSSGNEQFF
>12|TRBJ2-1|few|TRBV6-2/TRBV6-3|-
TGTGCCAGCAGGGACGGGAAGGGTGAGCAGTTCTTC
CASRDGKGEQFF
>15|TRBJ2-7|few|TRBV3-1|TRBD2
TGTGCCAGCAGAGACACTAGCGGATCTTCCTACGAGCAGTACTTC
CASRDTSGSSYEQYF
>15|TRBJ2-5|few|TRBV11-2|TRBD2
TGTGCCAGCAGCTTAGAGTTCGGGGGGGAAGAGACCCAGTACTTC
CASSLEFGGEETQYF
>11|TRBJ1-2|-|TRBV24-1|-
TGTGCCACCAGTGATAGGTATGGCTACACCTTC
CATSDRYGYTF
>15|TRBJ2-7|few|TRBV3-1|TRBD2
TGTGCCAGCAGCCAGACTAGCGGGGCCCCCTACGAGCAGTACTTC
CASSQTSGAPYEQYF
>15|TRBJ2-7|-|TRBV20-1|-
TGCAGTGCCAGGGGCCGGGACTATTACTCCTACGAGCAGTACTTC
CSARGRDYYSYEQYF
>14|TRBJ2-2|-|TRBV12-3/TRBV12-4|-
TGTGCCAGCAGTTTTTCGAGGGCCCACGGGGAGCTGTTTTTT
CASSFSRAHGELFF
>14|TRBJ2-7|few|TRBV20-1|-
TGCAGTGCTAGAGATATGGGGAACCCCTACGAGCAGTACTTC
CSARDMGNPYEQYF
>15|TRBJ2-7|-|TRBV18|-
TGTGCCAGCTCACCACGGGGCAGGAGCTCCTACGAGCAGTACTTC
CASSPRGRSSYEQYF
>12|TRBJ2-1|-|TRBV7-9|-
TGTGCCAGCAGCCGGTTGAGTTATGAGCAGTTCTTC
CASSRLSYEQFF
>14|TRBJ2-3|-|TRBV20-1|TRBD2
TGCAGTGCTCCTGGTAGCGGGGGCACAGATACGCAGTATTTT
CSAPGSGGTDTQYF
>17|TRBJ1-3|few|TRBV3-1|TRBD1
TGTGCCAGCAGCCAAGGAGGGGCAGGGGGCACTGGAAACACCATATATTTT
CASSQGGAGGTGNTIYF
>14|TRBJ2-1|-|TRBV29-1|TRBD2
TGCAGCGTAGGCGGGGGGCGCAACTACAATGAGCAGTTCTTC
CSVGGGRNYNEQFF
>16|TRBJ2-2|few|TRBV5-1|-
TGCGCCAGCAGCAAAGGGGGAGCGGGGAACACCGGGGAGCTGTTTTTT
CASSKGGAGNTGELFF
>14|TRBJ1-1|few|TRBV7-9|-
TGTGCCAGCAGCTTAACGGATGAGAACACTGAAGCTTTCTTT
CASSLTDENTEAFF